A single sample gave rise to the 8 T cell receptor beta chains below, sequenced in a study of cytomegalovirus exposure and HLA in healthy donors. PCR was performed using 60 Vbeta and 13 Jbeta primers. Profiling relied on immunoSEQ multiplex PCR, and the TCRdb table lists in-frame clones only, not all of them. The repertoire holds about 200,000 clones, with about 70% as singletons. The sample consisted of PBMCs. These receptors were collected from a woman aged 25 to 39 in good health and CMV-seronegative.

This clone came up a few times. J is TRBJ2-7 and V is TRBV6-6; D perhaps matches TRBD2 (6 bases). Between the trimmed V and J ends, which lost 0 bases and 4 bases, there was a span of 13 bases. CDR3 length: 15 residues. CDR1 is MNHNY, CDR2 SVGAGI, per germline (reference sequence). DNA of the CDR3: TGTGCCAGCAGTTACTCTGAGGCTAGCGAGTACGAGCAGTACTTC. Amino acids: CASSYSEASEYEQYF.

V usage is TRBV10-3 and J usage is TRBJ1-1, with D hard to call. Trimming removed 0 bases from V and 4 bases from J, with 6 bases in between. Germline CDR1 is ENHRY and CDR2 is SYGVKD. The CDR3 loop spans 13 amino acids. The CDR3 region has the DNA TGTGCCATCAGTGAGTCGAGGAGCACTGAAGCTTTCTTT. This sequence encodes CAISESRSTEAFF.

The chain uses TRBV5-1 and TRBJ2-1, with 10 bases aligning to TRBD2. The CDR3 sequence is 16 residues long. From germline, CDR1 is SGHRS and CDR2 YFSETQ. The V and J ends lost 4 bases and 8 bases, in that order; junction bases with no gene match: 12. DNA for the CDR3: TGCGCCAGCAGCGAAGGCCAAGGACTAGCGGAATATGAGCAGTTCTTC. Translating gives CASSEGQGLAEYEQFF.

In its sample, this clone was seen once. The V call is TRBV7-2, the J call TRBJ2-7; TRBD2 aligns across 7 bases. The CDR3 extends over 16 amino acids. CDR1 SGHTA and CDR2 FQGNSA come from the germline V gene. The ends lost 1 base at V and 6 bases at J; junction bases unmatched: 12. CDR3 sequence (DNA): TGTGCCAGCAGCTTAGTCCCCCTAGCGGCCACGAGCGAGCAGTACTTC. Translating gives CASSLVPLAATSEQYF.

The count of this clone is one. This chain uses TRBV7-2 with TRBJ2-7; 14 nucleotides line up with TRBD2. The CDR3 has 18 amino acids. V trimming: 3 bases; J trimming: 0 bases; junction bases outside the gene matches: 7. CDR1 SGHTA and CDR2 FQGNSA come from the germline V gene. The CDR3 sequence: CASSLTSGGARSSYEQYF. CDR3 bases: TGTGCCAGCAGCTTGACTAGCGGGGGGGCTAGGAGCTCCTACGAGCAGTACTTC.

A word on this clone: The junction shows a germline mismatch at one end, possibly a read error. This sequence joins TRBV7-7 and TRBJ2-2; D possibly uses TRBD1 or TRBD2 (6 bases each). The V gene's germline CDR1 is SSHAT and CDR2 FNYEAQ (reference sequence). The length of the CDR3 is 15 residues. CDR3 coding DNA: TGTGCTAGCAGGGACTGGCGACAGGCCACCGGGGAGCTGTTTTTT. Encoded protein: CASRDWRQATGELFF.

The chain has TRBV27 and TRBJ2-1; possible D gene TRBD2, 5 bases. This CDR3 region has 16 residues. V was cut by 4 bases and J by 7 bases, with 20 bases left in between. CDR1 and CDR2 from the germline V gene are MNHEY and SMNVEV (reference sequence). The CDR3 loop is CASSWGEGPALNEQFF. The CDR3, as DNA: TGTGCCAGCAGTTGGGGAGAGGGCCCGGCATTGAATGAGCAGTTCTTC.

The chain joins TRBV28 to TRBJ1-3; a possible D gene is TRBD1 (5 bases). The V gene's germline CDR1 is MDHEN and CDR2 SYDVKM. CDR3 length: 14 amino acids. V gave up 7 bases and J gave up 4 bases, with 14 bases separating them. The CDR3 DNA sequence: TGTGCCAGCATCCCCGACAGCGTAGGAAACACCATATATTTT. Translation: CASIPDSVGNTIYF. The variable domain in full, with the rest retrieved from reference TRBV28 and TRBJ1-3, is DVKVTQSSRYLVKRTGEKVFLECVQDMDHENMFWYRQDPGLGLRLIYFSYDVKMKEKGDIPEGYSVSREKKERFSLILESASTNQTSMYLCASIPDSVGNTIYFGEGSWLTVV.